This entry features one T cell receptor (beta chain) sequence. The data stem from a study of blood T cell repertoires in COVID-19. Assay used: immunoSEQ multiplex PCR; TCRdb lists only in-frame clones, some missing. The table records approximately 250,000 clones, around 88% of them present only once. Material for sequencing was peripheral blood. This TCR came from a woman over 75 with COVID-19, enrolled during active disease.

The CDR3 nucleotides read TGTGCCAGCAGTGATAGGTGGGGGGTCTACAATGAGCAGTTCTTC. Residues: CASSDRWGVYNEQFF. The chain joins TRBV2 to TRBJ2-1; TRBD2 might be the D (6 bases). Trimming shortened V by 3 bases and J by 3 bases, and 12 bases separated the two germline ends. Germline V lookup: CDR1 SNHLY, CDR2 FYNNEI. The CDR3 runs to 15 residues. The complete variable domain, with remaining parts taken from reference TRBV2 and TRBJ2-1, reads EPEVTQTPSHQVTQMGQEVILRCVPISNHLYFYWYRQILGQKVEFLVSFYNNEISEKSEIFDDQFSVERPDGSNFTLKIRSTKLEDSAMYFCASSDRWGVYNEQFFGPGTRLTVL.